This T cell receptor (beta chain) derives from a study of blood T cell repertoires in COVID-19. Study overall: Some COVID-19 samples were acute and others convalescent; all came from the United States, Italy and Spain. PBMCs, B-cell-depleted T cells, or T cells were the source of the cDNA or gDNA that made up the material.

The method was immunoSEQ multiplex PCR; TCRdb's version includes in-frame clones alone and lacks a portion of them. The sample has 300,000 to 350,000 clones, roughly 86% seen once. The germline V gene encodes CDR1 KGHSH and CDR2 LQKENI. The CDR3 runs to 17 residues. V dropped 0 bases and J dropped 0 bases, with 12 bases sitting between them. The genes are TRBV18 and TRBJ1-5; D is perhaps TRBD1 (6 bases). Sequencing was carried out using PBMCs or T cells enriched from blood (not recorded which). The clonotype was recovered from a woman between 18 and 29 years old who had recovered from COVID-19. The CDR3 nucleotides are TGTGCCAGCTCACCACCGGGCGGACAGCGTAGCAATCAGCCCCAGCATTTT. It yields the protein CASSPPGGQRSNQPQHF.